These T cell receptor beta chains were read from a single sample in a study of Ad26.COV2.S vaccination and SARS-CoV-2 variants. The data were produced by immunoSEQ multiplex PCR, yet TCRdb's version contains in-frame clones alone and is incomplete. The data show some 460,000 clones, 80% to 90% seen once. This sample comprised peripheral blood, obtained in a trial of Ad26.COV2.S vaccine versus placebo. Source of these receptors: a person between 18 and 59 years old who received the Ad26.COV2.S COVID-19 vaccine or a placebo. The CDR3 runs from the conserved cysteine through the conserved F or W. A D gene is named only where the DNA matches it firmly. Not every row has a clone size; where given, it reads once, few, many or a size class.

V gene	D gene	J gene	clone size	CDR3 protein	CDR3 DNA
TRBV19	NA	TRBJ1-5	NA	CASSSQGPKSNQPQHF	TGTGCCAGTAGTTCACAGGGTCCTAAAAGCAATCAGCCCCAGCATTTT
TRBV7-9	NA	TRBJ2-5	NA	CASSLDPTQETQYF	TGTGCCAGCAGCTTAGATCCTACCCAAGAGACCCAGTACTTC
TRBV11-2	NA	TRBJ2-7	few	CASSFGGTYEQYF	TGTGCCAGCAGCTTCGGGGGAACCTACGAGCAGTACTTC
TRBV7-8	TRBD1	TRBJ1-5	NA	CASSWGQGGQPQHF	TGTGCCAGCAGCTGGGGACAGGGGGGTCAGCCCCAGCATTTT
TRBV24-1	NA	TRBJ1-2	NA	CATIPFGWINYGYTF	TGTGCCACCATCCCATTTGGATGGATTAACTATGGCTACACCTTC
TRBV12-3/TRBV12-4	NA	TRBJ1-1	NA	CASSLLENTEAFF	TGTGCCAGCAGTTTACTTGAGAACACTGAAGCTTTCTTT
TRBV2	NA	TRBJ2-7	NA	CASRRTPGAYEQYF	TGTGCCAGCAGACGGACACCCGGAGCCTACGAGCAGTACTTC
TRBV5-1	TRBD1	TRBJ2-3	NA	CASSLDRGTDTQYF	TGCGCCAGCAGCTTGGACAGGGGGACAGATACGCAGTATTTT
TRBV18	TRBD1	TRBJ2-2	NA	CASSPRGQGGSGELFF	TGTGCCAGCTCACCTCGGGGACAGGGAGGCTCCGGGGAGCTGTTTTTT
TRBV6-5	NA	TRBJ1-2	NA	CASREDTYGYTF	TGTGCCAGCAGAGAGGACACGTATGGCTACACCTTC
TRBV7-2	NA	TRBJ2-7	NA	CASSYGRSSYEQYF	TGTGCCAGCAGCTACGGGCGGAGCTCCTACGAGCAGTACTTC
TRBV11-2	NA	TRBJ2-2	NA	CASSLVAGPGTGELFF	TGTGCCAGCAGCTTAGTGGCGGGACCCGGTACCGGGGAGCTGTTTTTT
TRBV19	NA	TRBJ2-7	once	CASSMRGLSHEQYF	TGTGCCAGTAGTATGAGAGGGTTATCACACGAGCAGTACTTC
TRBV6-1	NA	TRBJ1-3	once	CASSVAQSSGNTIYF	TGTGCCAGCAGTGTAGCACAAAGCTCTGGAAACACCATATATTTT
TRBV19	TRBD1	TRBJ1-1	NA	CASSDRQGTGTEAFF	TGTGCCAGTAGTGACCGACAGGGAACGGGCACTGAAGCTTTCTTT
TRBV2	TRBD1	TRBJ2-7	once	CASGRGQGYEQYF	TGTGCCAGCGGTCGAGGACAGGGCTACGAGCAGTACTTC
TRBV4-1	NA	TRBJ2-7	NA	CASSQVARSYEQYF	TGCGCCAGCAGCCAAGTTGCCCGCTCCTACGAGCAGTACTTC
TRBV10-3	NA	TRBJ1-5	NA	CAISESFGNSNQPQHF	TGTGCCATCAGTGAGTCTTTCGGGAATAGCAATCAGCCCCAGCATTTT
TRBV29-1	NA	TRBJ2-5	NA	CSVEDRQGSRETQYF	TGCAGCGTTGAAGACCGGCAGGGGAGTCGGGAGACCCAGTACTTC